The 24 T cell receptor beta chains below come from one sample, sequenced in a study of CD8 T cells in Susac syndrome. The authors reverse transcribed about 0.45 to 1 ug RNA with random hexamers. In TCRdb, the immunoSEQ multiplex PCR reads were re-called with MiXCR into one record per CDR3 protein. The sample holds approximately 83,000 distinct CDR3 sequences; nearly 95% are singletons and the top ten take about 0.94%. Sequencing was performed on CD8+ T cells from PBMCs. The receptors shown here come from a human donor with Susac syndrome.

The chain recombines TRBV28 with TRBJ2-5; D possibly uses TRBD1 or TRBD2 (6 bases each). Per germline, CDR1 MDHEN and CDR2 SYDVKM. CDR3 length: 15 residues. Trimming cost V 6 bases and J 4 bases, with 18 bases left between them. CDR3 amino acids: CASRPLEGEAETQYF. The CDR3, as DNA: TGTGCCAGCAGACCACTGGAGGGGGAGGCAGAGACCCAGTACTTC.

The gene calls are TRBV28 and TRBJ1-3; D unresolved. Germline values: CDR1 MDHEN, CDR2 SYDVKM. This CDR3 comprises 13 residues. The V end was cut by 5 bases, the J end by 4 bases, with 9 bases between. CDR3 in amino acids: CASSDHRGNTIYF. CDR3 coding DNA: TGTGCCAGCAGTGACCATAGGGGAAACACCATATATTTT.

This clonotype was picked up one time. This chain uses TRBV5-4 with TRBJ2-3; 7 positions match TRBD2. Germline CDR1 and CDR2: SGHNT and YYREEE (reference sequence). This CDR3 spans 16 amino acids. V lost 3 bases, J lost 2 bases, and 9 bases stayed unmatched. DNA for the CDR3: TGTGCCAGCAGCTCAGATAAAAGCGGGGCCACAGATACGCAGTATTTT. Translating it yields CASSSDKSGATDTQYF.

The chain combines TRBV12-3 or TRBV12-4 with TRBJ2-2; D is undetermined. This CDR3 spans 15 amino acids. Trimming pared 5 bases from V and 6 bases from J, leaving 16 bases between. For the CDR3, the DNA is TGTGCCAGCAGTCCCCCGGGTAGGTCCCCCGGGGAGCTGTTTTTT. This gives the protein CASSPPGRSPGELFF.

The rearrangement uses TRBV3-1 and TRBJ2-1, with 9 bases that match TRBD1. Germline values: CDR1 LGHDT, CDR2 YNNKEL (reference sequence). The CDR3 contains 14 residues. V was clipped by 1 base and J by 10 bases; unmatched bases: 5. CDR3 amino acids: CASSQAGTGNEQFF. CDR3 sequence (DNA): TGTGCCAGCAGCCAAGCAGGGACAGGGAACGAGCAGTTCTTC.

This CDR3 reads CASRLTGLDGYTF. DNA of the CDR3: TGTGCCAGCAGGTTGACAGGGCTTGATGGCTACACCTTC. V and J are TRBV7-2 and TRBJ1-2, with 7 bases identical to TRBD1. Germline lookup yields CDR1 SGHTA and CDR2 FQGNSA. The J segment lost 6 bases and the V segment lost 6 bases, leaving 7 bases of the junction unmatched. The CDR3 totals 13 residues.

The CDR3 sequence is CASSMGQFEAFF. CDR3 nucleotide sequence: TGTGCCAGTAGTATGGGACAGTTTGAAGCTTTCTTT. V usage is TRBV19 and J usage is TRBJ1-1; 7 nucleotides agree with TRBD1. Germline trimming cut 3 bases from V and 7 bases from J; bases unmatched to any gene: 2. Germline assignment: CDR1 LNHDA and CDR2 SQIVND (reference sequence). CDR3 length: 12 residues.

V usage is TRBV3-1 and J usage is TRBJ2-7, with 7 bases identical to TRBD1. Trimming removed 5 bases from V and 2 bases from J; junction bases left unmatched: 9. CDR1 is LGHDT and CDR2 is YNNKEL in the germline V gene (reference sequence). CDR3 length: 15 residues. The CDR3 reads CASSSRGQVPYEQYF. The CDR3 DNA reads as TGTGCCAGCAGCAGCCGAGGACAGGTCCCCTACGAGCAGTACTTC.

This chain links TRBV20-1 with TRBJ1-5; perhaps TRBD1 as D (5 bases). CDR1 and CDR2 from the germline V gene are DFQATT and SNEGSKA (reference sequence). The CDR3 sequence is 16 residues long. The ends were cut back, 6 bases at V and 0 bases at J, with 18 bases in the middle. CDR3 protein: CSARDDTTDSNQPQHF. In DNA, the CDR3 is TGCAGTGCGAGGGACGACACCACGGATAGCAATCAGCCCCAGCATTTT.

The gene calls are TRBV27 and TRBJ1-2; D perhaps matches TRBD1 (6 bases). The V gene lost 6 bases and the J gene lost 6 bases, with 11 bases spanning the gap. CDR1 MNHEY and CDR2 SMNVEV come from the germline V gene (reference sequence). The CDR3 is 12 amino acids. CDR3 in DNA: TGTGCCAGCAGGACACGGGGGCATGGCTACACCTTC. Residues: CASRTRGHGYTF.

CDR3 nucleotides: TGTGCCAGCAGTTACTCGATACCAGGGGACGTGACTGGGGCCAACGTCCTGACTTTC. Amino acids: CASSYSIPGDVTGANVLTF. This chain connects TRBV6-2 or TRBV6-3 to TRBJ2-6, with a weak D call TRBD1 (6 bases). V lost 0 bases and J 2 bases, leaving 17 bases between the germline ends. CDR3 size: 19 residues. Germline CDR1 MNHEY, CDR2 SVGEGT.

The CDR3 loop reads CASYNTGTANTEAFF. As DNA, the CDR3 is TGTGCCAGCTACAATACCGGGACAGCGAACACTGAAGCTTTCTTT. This chain links TRBV14 with TRBJ1-1, with 7 nucleotides matching TRBD1. Germline V gene data show CDR1 as SGHDN and CDR2 as FVKESK. J was trimmed by 1 base and V by 8 bases; bases with no gene match: 10. There are 15 residues in the CDR3. The full variable domain, with the rest looked up from reference TRBV14 and TRBJ1-1, is EAGVTQFPSHSVIEKGQTVTLRCDPISGHDNLYWYRRVMGKEIKFLLHFVKESKQDESGMPNNRFLAERTGGTYSTLKVQPAELEDSGVYFCASYNTGTANTEAFFGQGTRLTVV.

The chain couples TRBV30 to TRBJ2-7; 10 nucleotides line up with TRBD2. The CDR3 extends over 16 amino acids. Germline lookup yields CDR1 GTSNPN and CDR2 SVGIG (reference sequence). The trim removed 5 bases at V and 6 bases at J, leaving 16 bases unmatched. The CDR3 DNA sequence: TGTGCCTGGGGAACTTCCCCGTCTAGCGGGAGTCTCGAGCAGTACTTC. Residues: CAWGTSPSSGSLEQYF.

The chain has TRBV29-1 and TRBJ2-7; TRBD1 agrees at 7 bases. The germline gives CDR1 SQVTM, CDR2 ANQGSEA. J gave up 0 bases and V 5 bases, and 7 bases lay outside the gene matches. CDR3 length equals 14 residues. The CDR3 spells CSVIGTELSYEQYF. The CDR3, as DNA: TGCAGCGTTATAGGGACAGAACTCTCCTACGAGCAGTACTTC.

This chain connects TRBV12-3 or TRBV12-4 to TRBJ1-2; the D gene is possibly TRBD1 (6 bases). The CDR3 length is 13 residues. The V end was cut by 2 bases, the J end by 8 bases, with 12 bases between. CDR3 amino acids: CASSLTAGAGYTF. The CDR3 DNA follows: TGTGCCAGCAGTTTAACGGCAGGGGCAGGCTACACCTTC.

V gene TRBV7-9 combines with J gene TRBJ2-3, with D maybe TRBD2 (5 bases). V lost 4 bases, J lost 6 bases, and 11 bases lay in between. There are 13 residues in the CDR3. Germline V lookup: CDR1 SEHNR, CDR2 FQNEAQ (reference sequence). This CDR3 is CASSSSGEDTQYF. The CDR3 nucleotides read TGTGCCAGCAGCTCCTCCGGGGAGGATACGCAGTATTTT.

This clonotype has only a few counts. The chain uses TRBV6-4 and TRBJ2-3; TRBD2 matches 12 bases. CDR1 is MRHNA, CDR2 SNTAGT, per germline. This CDR3 comprises 14 residues. V lost 4 bases to trimming and J lost 4 bases; unmatched junction nucleotides: 0. CDR3 coding DNA: TGTGCCAGCAGTGGGACTAGCGGGGCAGATACGCAGTATTTT. Translation gives CASSGTSGADTQYF.

CDR3 in amino acids: CATQDGLVVTGELFF. The CDR3 bases are TGTGCCACCCAGGACGGACTAGTAGTCACCGGGGAGCTGTTTTTT. V and J are TRBV7-9 and TRBJ2-2; 7 bases are a match to TRBD2. The CDR3 runs to 15 residues. V shed 10 bases, J shed 4 bases, and the junction held 12 bases outside the gene matches. Germline V gives CDR1 SEHNR, CDR2 FQNEAQ (reference sequence).

The rearrangement uses TRBV9 and TRBJ2-1, with 10 bases aligning to TRBD2. CDR1 is SGDLS, CDR2 YYNGEE, per germline. After removal of 4 bases from V and 8 bases from J, the junction contained 9 bases not matched to a gene. The CDR3 contains 15 residues. CDR3 DNA sequence: TGTGCCAGCAGCCCCAGCGGGAGGGCCGGGGATGAGCAGTTCTTC. This gives the protein CASSPSGRAGDEQFF.

The chain combines TRBV6-2 or TRBV6-3 with TRBJ2-5; D assignment may be TRBD1 or TRBD2 (5 bases each). The CDR3 covers 16 residues. Trimming stripped 5 bases from V and 1 base from J, with 17 bases between. The germline V gene has CDR1 MNHEY and CDR2 SVGEGT. The CDR3: CASSHGAARPQETQYF. The CDR3 region has the DNA TGTGCCAGCAGTCACGGGGCAGCCAGACCCCAAGAGACCCAGTACTTC.

The rearrangement links TRBV20-1 to TRBJ2-5; D is uncertain. The germline gives CDR1 DFQATT, CDR2 SNEGSKA (reference sequence). With 4 bases removed from V and 4 bases from J, the gap between germline ends came to 4 bases. The CDR3 is 10 residues long. CDR3 DNA: TGCAGTGCTACTGGAGAGACCCAGTACTTC. Translating it yields CSATGETQYF.

The gene calls are TRBV29-1 and TRBJ2-7; D is unresolved. Germline lookup yields CDR1 SQVTM and CDR2 ANQGSEA. V was pared by 4 bases and J by 0 bases, with 10 bases between. CDR3 size: 13 residues. CDR3 amino acids: CSVGSGDSYEQYF. The CDR3 DNA reads as TGCAGCGTTGGTTCGGGCGACTCCTACGAGCAGTACTTC.

The chain recombines TRBV20-1 with TRBJ1-5; TRBD1 is a possible D gene (6 bases). Germline V CDR1 and CDR2: DFQATT, SNEGSKA (reference sequence). The CDR3 runs 18 residues. Between the trimmed V and J ends, which lost 0 bases and 0 bases, there was a span of 18 bases. The CDR3 region has the DNA TGCAGTGCTAGAGACAGGGACCCCAGGGGAAATAGCAATCAGCCCCAGCATTTT. It yields the protein CSARDRDPRGNSNQPQHF.

This clonotype was picked up one time. The chain combines TRBV29-1 with TRBJ1-3, with TRBD1 matching over 8 bases. Germline V lookup: CDR1 SQVTM, CDR2 ANQGSEA. Trimming removed 6 bases from V and 5 bases from J; junction bases left unmatched: 6. CDR3 length equals 13 residues. CDR3 sequence reads: CSVATGVRNTIYF. The CDR3 DNA reads TGCAGCGTCGCGACAGGGGTGAGAAACACCATATATTTT.